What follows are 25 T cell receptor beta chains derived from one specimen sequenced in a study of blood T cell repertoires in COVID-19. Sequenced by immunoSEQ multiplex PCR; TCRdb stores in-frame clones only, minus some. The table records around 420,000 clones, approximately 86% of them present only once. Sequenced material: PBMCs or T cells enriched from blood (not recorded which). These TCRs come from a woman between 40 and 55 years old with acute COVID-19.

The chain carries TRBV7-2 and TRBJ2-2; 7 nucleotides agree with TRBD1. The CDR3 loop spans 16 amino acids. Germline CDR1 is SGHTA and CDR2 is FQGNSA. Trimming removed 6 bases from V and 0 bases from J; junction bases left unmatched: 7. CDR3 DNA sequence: TGTGCCAGCAGATTTACCGGGACAGCGAACACCGGGGAGCTGTTTTTT. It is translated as CASRFTGTANTGELFF.

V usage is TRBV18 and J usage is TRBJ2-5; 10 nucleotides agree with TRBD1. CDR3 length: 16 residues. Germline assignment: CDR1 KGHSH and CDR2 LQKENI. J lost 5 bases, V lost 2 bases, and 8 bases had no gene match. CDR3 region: CASSPTRQGAGETQYF. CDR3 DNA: TGTGCCAGCTCACCAACGAGACAGGGGGCAGGGGAGACCCAGTACTTC.

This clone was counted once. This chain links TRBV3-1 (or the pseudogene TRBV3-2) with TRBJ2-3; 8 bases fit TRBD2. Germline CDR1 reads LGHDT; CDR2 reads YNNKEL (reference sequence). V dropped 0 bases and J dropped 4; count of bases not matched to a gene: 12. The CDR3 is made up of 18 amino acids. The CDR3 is CASSQDFGGAIRADTQYF. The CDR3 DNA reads TGTGCCAGCAGCCAAGATTTCGGGGGGGCCATACGCGCAGATACGCAGTATTTT.

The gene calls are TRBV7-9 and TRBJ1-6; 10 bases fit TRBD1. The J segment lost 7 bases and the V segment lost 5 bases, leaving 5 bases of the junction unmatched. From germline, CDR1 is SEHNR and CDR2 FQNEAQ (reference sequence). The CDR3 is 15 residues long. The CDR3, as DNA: TGTGCCAGCAGCCCCCGGACAGGGGGGAATTCACCCCTCCACTTT. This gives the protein CASSPRTGGNSPLHF.

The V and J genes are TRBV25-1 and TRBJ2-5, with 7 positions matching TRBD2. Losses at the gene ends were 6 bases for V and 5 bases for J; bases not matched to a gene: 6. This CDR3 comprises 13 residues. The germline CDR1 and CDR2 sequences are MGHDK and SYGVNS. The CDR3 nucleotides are TGTGCCAGCAGCTCTAGCGGCTGGGAGACCCAGTACTTC. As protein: CASSSSGWETQYF.

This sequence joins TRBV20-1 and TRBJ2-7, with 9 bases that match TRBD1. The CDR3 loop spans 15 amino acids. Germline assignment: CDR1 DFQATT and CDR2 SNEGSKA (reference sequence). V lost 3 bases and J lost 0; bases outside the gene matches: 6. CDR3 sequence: CSASPRDRASYEQYF. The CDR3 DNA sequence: TGCAGTGCTAGTCCCCGGGACAGGGCCTCCTACGAGCAGTACTTC.

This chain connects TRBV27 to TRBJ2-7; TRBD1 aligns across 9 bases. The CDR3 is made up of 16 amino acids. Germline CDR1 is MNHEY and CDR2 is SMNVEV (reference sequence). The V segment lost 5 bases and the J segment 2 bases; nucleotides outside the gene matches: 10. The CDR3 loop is CASSLKAGTGTYEQYF. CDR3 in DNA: TGTGCCAGCAGTCTCAAAGCCGGGACAGGGACCTACGAGCAGTACTTC.

CDR3 protein: CASSLQGQGVSYEQYF. Written as DNA, the CDR3 is TGTGCCAGCAGCTTGCAGGGACAGGGGGTTTCCTACGAGCAGTACTTC. This chain joins TRBV5-4 and TRBJ2-7; TRBD1 matches 11 bases. The CDR3 is 16 residues long. After removal of 1 base from V and 1 base from J, the junction contained 4 bases not matched to a gene. Germline assignment: CDR1 SGHNT and CDR2 YYREEE (reference sequence). Drawing the rest from reference TRBV5-4 and TRBJ2-7, the complete variable domain is ETGVTQSPTHLIKTRGQQVTLRCSSQSGHNTVSWYQQALGQGPQFIFQYYREEENGRGNFPPRFSGLQFPNYSSELNVNALELDDSALYLCASSLQGQGVSYEQYFGPGTRLTVT.

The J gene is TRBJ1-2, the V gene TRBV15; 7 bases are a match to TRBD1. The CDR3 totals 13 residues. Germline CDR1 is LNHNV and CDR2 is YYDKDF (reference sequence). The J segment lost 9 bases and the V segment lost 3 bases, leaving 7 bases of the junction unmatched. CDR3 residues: CATSSGTVNSYTF. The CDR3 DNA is TGTGCCACCAGCAGTGGGACAGTAAATAGCTACACCTTC.

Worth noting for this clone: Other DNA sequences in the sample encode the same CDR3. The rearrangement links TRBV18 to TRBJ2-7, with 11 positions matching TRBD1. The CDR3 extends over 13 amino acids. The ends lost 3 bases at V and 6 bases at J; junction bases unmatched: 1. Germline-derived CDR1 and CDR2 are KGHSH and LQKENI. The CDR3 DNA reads TGTGCCAGCTCACCCGGGACAGGGGGCGAGCAGTACTTC. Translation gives CASSPGTGGEQYF. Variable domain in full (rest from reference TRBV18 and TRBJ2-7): NAGVMQNPRHLVRRRGQEARLRCSPMKGHSHVYWYRQLPEEGLKFMVYLQKENIIDESGMPKERFSAEFPKEGPSILRIQQVVRGDSAAYFCASSPGTGGEQYFGPGTRLTVT.

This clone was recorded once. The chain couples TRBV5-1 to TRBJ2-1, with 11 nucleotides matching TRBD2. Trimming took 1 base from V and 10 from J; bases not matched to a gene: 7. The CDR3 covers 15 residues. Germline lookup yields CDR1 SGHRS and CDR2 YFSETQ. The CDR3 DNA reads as TGCGCCAGCAGCTTGCTTACTAGCGGGGGAGAGGAGCAGTTCTTC. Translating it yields CASSLLTSGGEEQFF.

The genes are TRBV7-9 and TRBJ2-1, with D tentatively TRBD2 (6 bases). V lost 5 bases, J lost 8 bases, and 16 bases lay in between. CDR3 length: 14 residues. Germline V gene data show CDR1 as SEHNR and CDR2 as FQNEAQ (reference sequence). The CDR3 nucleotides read TGTGCCAGCAGCCGGGACTCCGCCGGCGATGAGCAGTTCTTC. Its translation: CASSRDSAGDEQFF.

CDR3 sequence reads: CSVDRVSNQPQHF. CDR3 in DNA: TGCAGCGTAGACAGGGTTAGCAATCAGCCCCAGCATTTT. This chain connects TRBV29-1 to TRBJ1-5; TRBD1 matches 7 bases. J was trimmed by 0 bases and V by 6 bases; bases with no gene match: 2. Per germline, CDR1 SQVTM and CDR2 ANQGSEA. The CDR3 is 13 amino acids.

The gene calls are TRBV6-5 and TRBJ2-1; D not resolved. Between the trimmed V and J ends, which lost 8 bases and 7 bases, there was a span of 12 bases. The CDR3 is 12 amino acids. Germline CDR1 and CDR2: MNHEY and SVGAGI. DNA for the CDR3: TGTGCCAGCCGAGGCCGGGTTAATGAGCAGTTCTTC. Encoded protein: CASRGRVNEQFF.

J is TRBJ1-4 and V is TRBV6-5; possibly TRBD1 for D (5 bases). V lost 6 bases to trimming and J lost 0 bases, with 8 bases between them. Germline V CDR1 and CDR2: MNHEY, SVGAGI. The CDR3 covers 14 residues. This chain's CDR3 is CASRMTATNEKLFF. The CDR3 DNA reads TGTGCCAGCAGGATGACAGCAACTAATGAAAAACTGTTTTTT.

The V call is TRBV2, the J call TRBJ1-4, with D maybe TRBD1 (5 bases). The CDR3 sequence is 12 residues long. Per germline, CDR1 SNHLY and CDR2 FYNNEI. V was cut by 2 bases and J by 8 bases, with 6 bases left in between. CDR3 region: CASSENREKLFF. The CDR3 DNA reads TGTGCCAGCAGTGAAAACAGGGAAAAACTGTTTTTT.

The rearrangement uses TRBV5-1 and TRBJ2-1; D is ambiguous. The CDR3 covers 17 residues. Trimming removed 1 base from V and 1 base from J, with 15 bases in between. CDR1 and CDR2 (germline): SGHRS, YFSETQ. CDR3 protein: CASSLYPFRWSYNEQFF. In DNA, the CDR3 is TGCGCCAGCAGCTTGTACCCCTTCCGGTGGTCCTACAATGAGCAGTTCTTC.

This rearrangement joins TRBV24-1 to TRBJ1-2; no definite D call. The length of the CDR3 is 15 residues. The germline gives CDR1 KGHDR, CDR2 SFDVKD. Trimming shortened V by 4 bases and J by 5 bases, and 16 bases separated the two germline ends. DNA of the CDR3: TGTGCCACCAGTGACCGGACGGGGAGCATATATGGCTACACCTTC. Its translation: CATSDRTGSIYGYTF.

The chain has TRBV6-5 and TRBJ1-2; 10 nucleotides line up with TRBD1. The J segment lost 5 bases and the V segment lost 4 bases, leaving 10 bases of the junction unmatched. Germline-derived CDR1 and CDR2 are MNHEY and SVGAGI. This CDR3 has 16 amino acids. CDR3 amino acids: CASSFLGTGAPYGYTF. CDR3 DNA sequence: TGTGCCAGCAGTTTCCTCGGGACAGGGGCTCCTTATGGCTACACCTTC.

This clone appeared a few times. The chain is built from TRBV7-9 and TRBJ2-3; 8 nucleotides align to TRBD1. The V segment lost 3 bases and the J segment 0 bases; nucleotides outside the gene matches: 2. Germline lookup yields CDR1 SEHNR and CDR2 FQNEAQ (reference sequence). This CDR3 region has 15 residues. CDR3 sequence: CASSFQGASTDTQYF. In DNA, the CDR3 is TGTGCCAGCAGCTTCCAGGGGGCAAGCACAGATACGCAGTATTTT.

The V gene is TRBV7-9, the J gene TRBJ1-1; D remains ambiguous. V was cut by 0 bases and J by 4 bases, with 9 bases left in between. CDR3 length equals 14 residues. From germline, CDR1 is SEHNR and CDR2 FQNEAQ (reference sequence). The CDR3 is CASSLALNPTEAFF. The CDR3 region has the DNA TGTGCCAGCAGCTTAGCGCTAAACCCCACTGAAGCTTTCTTT.

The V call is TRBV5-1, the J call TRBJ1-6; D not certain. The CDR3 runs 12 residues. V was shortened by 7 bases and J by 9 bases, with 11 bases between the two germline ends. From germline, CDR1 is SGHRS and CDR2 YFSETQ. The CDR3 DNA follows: TGCGCCAGCTCTACGCCGGGTTCACCCCTCCACTTT. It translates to CASSTPGSPLHF.

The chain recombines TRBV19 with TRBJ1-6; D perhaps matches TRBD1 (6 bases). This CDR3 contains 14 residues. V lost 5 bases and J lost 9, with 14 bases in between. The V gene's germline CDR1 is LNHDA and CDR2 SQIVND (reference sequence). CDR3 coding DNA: TGTGCCAGTAGTGGGGGCCCGAGGAGTTCACCCCTCCACTTT. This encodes CASSGGPRSSPLHF. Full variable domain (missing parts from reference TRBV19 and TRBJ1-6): DGGITQSPKYLFRKEGQNVTLSCEQNLNHDAMYWYRQDPGQGLRLIYYSQIVNDFQKGDIAEGYSVSREKKESFPLTVTSAQKNPTAFYLCASSGGPRSSPLHFGNGTRLTVT.

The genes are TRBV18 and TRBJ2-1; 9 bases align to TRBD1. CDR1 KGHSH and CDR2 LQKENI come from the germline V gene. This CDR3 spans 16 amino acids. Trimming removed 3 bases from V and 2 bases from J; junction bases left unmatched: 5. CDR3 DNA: TGTGCCAGCTCACCCGGGACAGGGATTACCTACAATGAGCAGTTCTTC. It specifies CASSPGTGITYNEQFF.

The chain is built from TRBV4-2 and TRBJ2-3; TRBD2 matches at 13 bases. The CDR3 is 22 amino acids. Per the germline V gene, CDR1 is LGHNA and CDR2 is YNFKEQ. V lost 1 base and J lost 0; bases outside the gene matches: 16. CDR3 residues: CASSQGLAGGSLKDSSTDTQYF. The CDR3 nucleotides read TGTGCCAGCAGCCAAGGACTAGCGGGGGGTTCCCTTAAAGATAGTAGCACAGATACGCAGTATTTT.